This TCR beta chain was identified during a study of technical replicates of blood from a few donors. The method was immunoSEQ multiplex PCR; TCRdb's version includes in-frame clones alone and lacks a portion of them. Of over 50,000 clones listed, around nine tenths are singletons. This TCR came from a human donor in good health. Some clones in this sample may be carry-over from other donors' samples. The sequenced sample consisted of PBMCs.

CDR3 coding DNA: TGTGCCAGCCAGGGACAGATGAACACTGAAGCTTTCTTT. This sequence encodes CASQGQMNTEAFF. The chain has TRBV6-5 and TRBJ1-1, with 7 bases aligning to TRBD1. The CDR3 has 13 residues. Per germline, CDR1 MNHEY and CDR2 SVGAGI. The V and J ends lost 8 bases and 0 bases, in that order; junction bases with no gene match: 3.